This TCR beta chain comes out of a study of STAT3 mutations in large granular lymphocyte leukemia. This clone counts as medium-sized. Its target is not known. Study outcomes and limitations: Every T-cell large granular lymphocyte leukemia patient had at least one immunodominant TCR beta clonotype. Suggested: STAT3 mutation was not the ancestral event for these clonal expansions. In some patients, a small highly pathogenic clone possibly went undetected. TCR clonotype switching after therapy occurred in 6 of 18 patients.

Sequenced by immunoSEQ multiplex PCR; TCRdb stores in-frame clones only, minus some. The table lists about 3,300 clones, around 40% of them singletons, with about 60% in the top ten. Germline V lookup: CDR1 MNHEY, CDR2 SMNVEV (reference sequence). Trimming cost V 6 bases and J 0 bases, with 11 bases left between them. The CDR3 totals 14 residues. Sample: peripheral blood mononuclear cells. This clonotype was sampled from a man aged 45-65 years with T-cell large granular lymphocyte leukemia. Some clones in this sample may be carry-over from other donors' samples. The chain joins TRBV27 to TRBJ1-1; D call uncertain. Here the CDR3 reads CASSVTDLNTEAFF. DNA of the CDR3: TGTGCCAGCAGCGTGACGGATCTGAACACTGAAGCTTTCTTT.